The text below deals with one T cell receptor (beta chain). Its antigen is not identified. Germline V gene data show CDR1 as SGHDN and CDR2 as FVKESK. CDR3 length equals 15 residues. The V end was cut by 0 bases, the J end by 4 bases, with 12 bases between. This entry comes from a study of OX40 agonist ivuxolimab in advanced cancers. Turning to the study itself: Each patient was given ivuxolimab into a vein every 2 weeks, at 0.01 to 10 mg/kg. Mean age around 64 years, range about 23 to 80; about 85% male. Partial responses were seen in three patients, one with hepatocellular carcinoma and two with cutaneous melanoma. The study's findings and limits: Expanded clones were, on average, more numerous in CD8+ T cells than in CD4+.

Data came from immunoSEQ multiplex PCR; TCRdb stores just in-frame clones and leaves some out. This table has 30,000 to 35,000 clones, more than 60% appearing once. The V gene is TRBV14, the J gene TRBJ1-1; D perhaps matches TRBD1 (5 bases). The material sequenced was CD4+ or CD8+ T cells sorted from blood, taken in a trial of the OX40 agonist ivuxolimab. This TCR was sampled from an adult with an advanced solid tumor such as melanoma, head and neck, liver or kidney cancer. The CDR3 sequence: CASSQDGGFVTEAFF. As DNA, the CDR3 is TGTGCCAGCAGCCAAGATGGGGGATTCGTCACTGAAGCTTTCTTT.